The rows below give T cell receptor beta chains drawn from one sample of a study of PD-1 blockade in classical Hodgkin lymphoma. Sequencing used immunoSEQ multiplex PCR; TCRdb keeps in-frame clones, though not all of them. The profile shows 14,000 to 15,000 clones, around 61% of them singletons. This specimen was peripheral blood mononuclear cells (PBMCs), taken at baseline. The receptors were sampled from a human donor with classical Hodgkin lymphoma. The CDR3 runs from the conserved cysteine through the conserved F or W.

CDR3,J,V
CASSPFQREAEQYF,TRBJ2-7,TRBV18
CASSPTGTGTYEQYF,TRBJ2-7,TRBV7-3
CASRDPSETQYF,TRBJ2-5,TRBV6-5
CASSQGTGPYEQYF,TRBJ2-7,TRBV7-9
CASSIAMRGAVTQYF,TRBJ2-3,TRBV19
CAWSGRAFSYNEQFF,TRBJ2-1,TRBV30
CASTPGPALYEQYF,TRBJ2-7,TRBV27
CASMVGGSSYEQYF,TRBJ2-7,TRBV6-1
CASSLPGQGLGKLFF,TRBJ1-4,TRBV5-5
CASSLGLSLYSYEQYF,TRBJ2-7,TRBV13
CASSRTAIPIEAFF,TRBJ1-1,TRBV28
CASSFAGLDEQFF,TRBJ2-1,TRBV5-1
CASSRGTSGSRDEQYF,TRBJ2-7,TRBV4-2
CSVEDHLTGYNEQFF,TRBJ2-1,TRBV29-1
CATGGIIHNEQFF,TRBJ2-1,TRBV27
CAWSVGQGIDEQFF,TRBJ2-1,TRBV30
CASSLTGADSSYGYTF,TRBJ1-2,TRBV5-1
CASSESGIGGYTF,TRBJ1-2,TRBV10-2
CASSPVAGIAKNIQYF,TRBJ2-4,TRBV11-2
CASSPGSGANVLTF,TRBJ2-6,TRBV5-1
CASSLVRAGGFTYEQYF,TRBJ2-7,TRBV28
CASTLTRLVNQPQHF,TRBJ1-5,TRBV28
CASSWDEYEQYF,TRBJ2-7,TRBV7-3
CASSVEAVNEQFF,TRBJ2-1,TRBV9
CASSLGDGKYNEQFF,TRBJ2-1,TRBV5-1
CASSQGQMNTEAFF,TRBJ1-1,TRBV4-3
CASSPAQGDHEQYF,TRBJ2-7,TRBV5-5
CASSLVREAGTDTQYF,TRBJ2-3,TRBV27
CASSQARDYITGELFF,TRBJ2-2,TRBV14
CAISDYGSDSGANVLTF,TRBJ2-6,TRBV10-3
CASSQDGTSTYEQYF,TRBJ2-7,TRBV4-1
CASSRQGKETQYF,TRBJ2-5,TRBV10-2
CASSLRVDSSTDTQYF,TRBJ2-3,TRBV27
CASSPTSESYNEQFF,TRBJ2-1,TRBV7-9
CASSLLGQTNYGYTF,TRBJ1-2,TRBV27
CASSWGTVNEQFF,TRBJ2-1,TRBV5-6
CASSITGRMDNYGYTF,TRBJ1-2,TRBV28
CASSSPNEQFF,TRBJ2-1,TRBV27
CASSQAEGWDEQYF,TRBJ2-7,TRBV4-1
CASSMSGVSMTEAFF,TRBJ1-1,TRBV19
CASSPQSFNEQYF,TRBJ2-7,TRBV14
CAWSVLGQGDSPLHF,TRBJ1-6,TRBV30
CASSFGTVLAKNIQYF,TRBJ2-4,TRBV28
CASSLGTAPLEQYF,TRBJ2-7,TRBV6-5
CASSELAGATDTQYF,TRBJ2-3,TRBV6-1
CASSRNPGLGGSEQFF,TRBJ2-1,TRBV27
CASSRLRNTEAFF,TRBJ1-1,TRBV6-5
CASKSCRTDTQYF,TRBJ2-3,TRBV19
CVSSEGQGAYVRNEQFF,TRBJ2-1,TRBV6-1
CASSQVGSGRYEQYF,TRBJ2-7,TRBV4-1
CASSLRVNSYEQYF,TRBJ2-7,TRBV5-1